This TCR beta chain was found in a study of blood T cell repertoires in COVID-19. As originally analysed: From reference gene primer amplification, estimates of nucleated cell counts were derived. The data were produced by immunoSEQ multiplex PCR, yet TCRdb's version contains in-frame clones alone and is incomplete. The DNA gave D and trimming, while V, J and clone size come from that table. The sample has a few hundred thousand clones, roughly 84% seen once; the top ten hold roughly 1%. V was shortened by 4 bases and J by 4 bases, with 14 bases between the two germline ends. The CDR3 spans 15 residues.

Sequenced: PBMCs or T cells enriched from blood (not recorded which). The receptor comes from a woman aged 25 to 39 who had recovered from COVID-19. V gene TRBV23-1 combines with J gene TRBJ1-5; D gene uncertain. TRBV23-1 is an ORF for which the function is uncertain. The CDR3 sequence: CASSLYGRRNQPQHF. The CDR3, as DNA: TGCGCCAGCAGTCTATACGGACGGAGGAATCAGCCCCAGCATTTT.